The clone carrying this TCR beta chain was detected only a few times. Its matching antigen is unknown. The sequenced fragment ends 3 residues before the CDR3 boundary, so the rest is inferred from the germline J gene. Trimming took 3 bases from V and 5 from J, leaving 8 bases between them. The CDR3 is 13 residues long. The germline V gene encodes CDR1 SEHNR and CDR2 FQNEAQ (reference sequence). Assay: immunoSEQ multiplex PCR; the TCRdb copy retains only in-frame clones and omits some. In total the sample includes about 47,000 clones, none of them seen once. The entry originates in a study of T cell clonality in common variable immunodeficiency. Most patients and controls had Caucasian heritage. Notes on the study in general: CVID subjects shared fewer TCRbeta clones than healthy controls did.

The sample was peripheral blood mononuclear cells. The chain has TRBV7-9 and TRBJ1-5; a possible D gene is TRBD1 (5 bases). This receptor was identified in a person aged 18-69 years in good health. Incomplete CDR3 DNA: TGTGCCAGCAGCTTGGGGGGGGATCAGCCC. Residues: CASSLGGDQP. The entire CDR3 protein is CASSLGGDQPQHF.